A selection of T cell receptor beta chains follows, all from one sample in a study of T cells after yellow fever vaccination. TCRdb re-analysed the 5' RACE reads in MiXCR, keeping a single row per CDR3 protein. Among approximately 600,000 distinct CDR3 sequences listed, over 9% were seen once. This sample comprised PBMCs, obtained on the day of the yellow fever booster vaccination. These receptors originate from a man aged 25-45 years who received the YFV17D yellow fever vaccine. Both conserved end residues are part of each CDR3. Each record gives: D gene, J gene, clone size, V gene, CDR3 protein, CDR3 DNA. The D gene is left open where the match is weak. The size field is filled for only some rows; it gives once, few, many or a size class.

>-|TRBJ1-5|-|TRBV20-1
CSAIGGRRDQPQHF
TGCAGTGCTATCGGGGGGCGAAGGGATCAGCCCCAGCATTTT
>TRBD1|TRBJ2-7|-|TRBV7-9
CASSPAGQGPVEQYF
TGTGCCAGCAGCCCCGCCGGACAGGGTCCTGTCGAGCAGTACTTC
>TRBD1|TRBJ2-7|-|TRBV7-9
CASSSYEQTGGSEQYF
TGTGCCAGCAGCTCATACGAACAGACAGGGGGCTCCGAGCAGTACTTC
>-|TRBJ2-7|few|TRBV28
CASTEGISYEQYF
TGTGCCAGCACCGAGGGAATCTCCTACGAGCAGTACTTC
>-|TRBJ1-5|-|TRBV20-1
CSARKTKIQPQHF
TGCAGTGCTAGAAAGACAAAAATTCAGCCCCAGCATTTT
>-|TRBJ1-1|-|TRBV27
CASLSHLDNTEAFF
TGTGCCAGCTTGTCCCACCTTGACAACACTGAAGCTTTCTTT
>-|TRBJ2-1|-|TRBV10-3
CATSSSYNEQFF
TGTGCCACCTCTAGCTCCTACAATGAGCAGTTCTTC
>-|TRBJ2-1|many|TRBV4-2
CASSQDWGPREQFF
TGTGCCAGCAGCCAAGATTGGGGTCCTAGGGAGCAGTTCTTC
>TRBD1|TRBJ2-5|few|TRBV28
CASRGSLGTGAETQYF
TGTGCCAGCAGGGGATCGCTCGGGACAGGCGCCGAGACCCAGTACTTC
>-|TRBJ1-1|-|TRBV6-2/TRBV6-3
CASSYSDYTEAFF
TGTGCCAGCAGTTACTCGGATTACACTGAAGCTTTCTTT
>TRBD2|TRBJ2-7|few|TRBV7-2
CASSSPGLVTYEQYF
TGTGCCAGCAGCTCACCGGGACTAGTCACCTACGAGCAGTACTTC
>-|TRBJ2-1|many|TRBV28
CASSRGEQFF
TGTGCCAGCAGCAGGGGTGAGCAGTTCTTC
>-|TRBJ2-1|-|TRBV29-1
CSVASRGLLNEQFF
TGCAGCGTTGCCAGCAGGGGTCTTCTCAATGAGCAGTTCTTC
>-|TRBJ2-1|few|TRBV29-1
CSVERRLSGNEQFF
TGCAGCGTTGAAAGGAGGTTGTCGGGTAATGAGCAGTTCTTC
>TRBD1|TRBJ2-5|many|TRBV20-1
CSGDRGDETQYF
TGCAGTGGGGACAGGGGCGATGAGACCCAGTACTTC
>TRBD2|TRBJ2-3|few|TRBV19
CASSIGGSLNTQYF
TGTGCCAGTAGTATCGGCGGGAGTTTAAATACGCAGTATTTT
>TRBD1|TRBJ2-2|few|TRBV27
CASRLPGQKNTGELFF
TGTGCCAGCAGGCTCCCGGGACAGAAAAACACCGGGGAGCTGTTTTTT
>-|TRBJ1-1|few|TRBV20-1
CSAKSGNTEAFF
TGCAGTGCTAAATCCGGGAACACTGAAGCTTTCTTT
>-|TRBJ2-7|many|TRBV30
CAFKGLSSEQYF
TGTGCCTTTAAGGGACTCTCCAGCGAGCAGTACTTC
>-|TRBJ2-2|few|TRBV20-1
CSARPGPGGELFF
TGCAGTGCTAGGCCAGGACCAGGCGGGGAGCTGTTTTTT
>-|TRBJ1-5|-|TRBV10-3
CAISVETYQPQHF
TGTGCCATCAGTGTCGAGACCTATCAGCCCCAGCATTTT
>-|TRBJ1-1|many|TRBV4-3
CASSLRGVAFF
TGCGCCAGCAGCCTTAGAGGAGTGGCTTTCTTT
>-|TRBJ1-1|-|TRBV12-3/TRBV12-4
CASSFGGEDTEAFF
TGTGCCAGCAGTTTCGGGGGCGAGGACACTGAAGCTTTCTTT
>TRBD1|TRBJ2-3|-|TRBV7-3
CASSFDRADTQYF
TGTGCCAGCAGCTTCGACAGGGCAGATACGCAGTATTTT
>-|TRBJ2-3|few|TRBV14
CASSQDRQSTQYF
TGTGCCAGCAGCCAAGATCGACAGTCTACGCAGTATTTT
>-|TRBJ2-7|few|TRBV7-2
CASSLVPGPEREQYF
TGTGCCAGCAGCTTAGTCCCGGGACCTGAGAGGGAGCAGTACTTC
>-|TRBJ2-1|few|TRBV25-1
CASSAKRGNEQFF
TGTGCCAGCAGTGCGAAGAGAGGCAATGAGCAGTTCTTC
>-|TRBJ1-1|-|TRBV15
CATSRGGSDTEAFF
TGTGCCACCAGCAGAGGCGGGTCGGACACTGAAGCTTTCTTT
>TRBD2|TRBJ2-7|few|TRBV7-2
CASERLAGGYEQYF
TGTGCCAGCGAAAGGCTAGCGGGAGGCTACGAGCAGTACTTC
>-|TRBJ1-5|-|TRBV12-3/TRBV12-4
CASSLSGSGNQPQHF
TGTGCCAGCAGTTTGTCTGGGTCGGGCAATCAGCCCCAGCATTTT